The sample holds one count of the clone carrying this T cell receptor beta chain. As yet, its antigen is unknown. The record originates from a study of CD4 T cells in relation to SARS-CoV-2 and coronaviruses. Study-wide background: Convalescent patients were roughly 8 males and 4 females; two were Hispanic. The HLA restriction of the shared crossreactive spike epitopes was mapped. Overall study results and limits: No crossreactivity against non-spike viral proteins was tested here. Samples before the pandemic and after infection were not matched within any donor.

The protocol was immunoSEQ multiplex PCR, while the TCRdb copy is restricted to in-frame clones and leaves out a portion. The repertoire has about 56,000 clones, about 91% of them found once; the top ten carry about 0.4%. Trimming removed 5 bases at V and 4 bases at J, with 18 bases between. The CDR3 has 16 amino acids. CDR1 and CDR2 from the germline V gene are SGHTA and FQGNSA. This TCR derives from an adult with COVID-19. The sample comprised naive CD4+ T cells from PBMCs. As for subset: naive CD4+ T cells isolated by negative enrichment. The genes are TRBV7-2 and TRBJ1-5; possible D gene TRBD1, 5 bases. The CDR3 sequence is CASSPQGNLGNQPQHF. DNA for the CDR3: TGTGCCAGCAGCCCGCAGGGAAATTTGGGTAATCAGCCCCAGCATTTT.